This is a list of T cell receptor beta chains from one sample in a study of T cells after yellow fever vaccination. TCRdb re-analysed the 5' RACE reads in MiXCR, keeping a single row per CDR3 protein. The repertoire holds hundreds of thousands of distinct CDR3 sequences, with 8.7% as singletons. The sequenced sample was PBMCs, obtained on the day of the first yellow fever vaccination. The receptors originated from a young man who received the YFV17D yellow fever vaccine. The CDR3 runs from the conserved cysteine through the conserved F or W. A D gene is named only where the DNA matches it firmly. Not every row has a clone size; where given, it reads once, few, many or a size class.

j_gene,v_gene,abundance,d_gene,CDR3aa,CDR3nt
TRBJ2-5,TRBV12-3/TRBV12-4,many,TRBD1,CASSWTGEETQYF,TGTGCCAGCAGTTGGACAGGCGAAGAGACCCAGTACTTC
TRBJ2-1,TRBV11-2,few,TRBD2,CASSSRLAGGHDEQFF,TGTGCCAGCAGCTCCCGACTAGCGGGGGGGCACGATGAGCAGTTCTTC
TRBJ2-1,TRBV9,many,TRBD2,CASSRLAGGLDEQFF,TGTGCCAGCAGCAGACTGGCGGGGGGGCTCGATGAGCAGTTCTTC
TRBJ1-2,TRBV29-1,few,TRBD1,CSVTLVDRWNYGYTF,TGCAGCGTTACACTCGTGGACAGGTGGAACTATGGCTACACCTTC
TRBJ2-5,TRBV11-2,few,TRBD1,CASSPGHRRDRGYETQYF,TGTGCCAGCAGCCCCGGACATCGAAGGGACAGGGGTTATGAGACCCAGTACTTC
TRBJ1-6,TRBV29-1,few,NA,CSVAIEGVGSPLHF,TGCAGCGTTGCTATTGAGGGGGTCGGTTCACCCCTCCACTTT
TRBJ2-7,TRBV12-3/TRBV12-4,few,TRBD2,CASRSSGGRYEQYF,TGTGCCAGCAGGTCGAGCGGGGGGCGCTACGAGCAGTACTTC
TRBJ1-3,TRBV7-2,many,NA,CASSLAPLTGNTIYF,TGTGCCAGCAGCTTAGCGCCACTGACTGGAAACACCATATATTTT
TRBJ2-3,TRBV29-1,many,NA,CSVGQQTDTQYF,TGCAGCGTTGGGCAGCAAACAGATACGCAGTATTTT
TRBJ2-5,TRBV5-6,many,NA,CASSLDGGLRKTQYF,TGTGCCAGCAGCTTGGACGGGGGTTTAAGGAAGACCCAGTACTTC
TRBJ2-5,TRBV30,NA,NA,CACSVGGGLYQETQYF,TGTGCCTGTAGTGTGGGGGGGGGCCTGTACCAAGAGACCCAGTACTTC
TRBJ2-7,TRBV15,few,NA,CATSPGRRAYEQYF,TGTGCCACCAGCCCGGGAAGAAGGGCCTACGAGCAGTACTTC
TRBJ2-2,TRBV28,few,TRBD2,CASTLGGANTGELFF,TGTGCCAGCACCCTCGGGGGGGCGAACACCGGGGAGCTGTTTTTT
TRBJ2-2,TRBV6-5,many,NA,CASSYLGFTGELFF,TGTGCCAGCAGTTACCTGGGCTTCACCGGGGAGCTGTTTTTT
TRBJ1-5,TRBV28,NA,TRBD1,CASRGTGKLPQHF,TGTGCCAGCAGAGGGACAGGGAAATTGCCCCAGCATTTT
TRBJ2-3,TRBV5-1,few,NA,CASSPAIWGGLADTQYF,TGCGCCAGCAGCCCGGCGATTTGGGGGGGCCTCGCAGATACGCAGTATTTT
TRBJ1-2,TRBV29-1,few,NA,CSALSIYGYTF,TGCAGCGCCCTTAGTATCTATGGCTACACCTTC
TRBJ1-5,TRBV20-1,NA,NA,CSAREVGDWNQPQHF,TGCAGTGCTAGAGAGGTAGGGGATTGGAATCAGCCCCAGCATTTT
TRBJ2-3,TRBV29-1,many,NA,CSVARDKAFDTQYF,TGCAGCGTTGCAAGGGACAAGGCCTTCGATACGCAGTATTTT
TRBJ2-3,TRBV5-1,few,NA,CASSFIGRTDTQYF,TGCGCCAGCAGCTTCATAGGGAGGACAGATACGCAGTATTTT
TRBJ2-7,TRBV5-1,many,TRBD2,CASSSRTSGDSYEQYF,TGCGCCAGCAGCTCCCGGACTAGCGGGGACTCCTACGAGCAGTACTTC
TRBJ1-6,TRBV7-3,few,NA,CASSLSGGLNSPLHF,TGTGCCAGCAGCTTATCCGGGGGCTTGAATTCACCCCTCCACTTT
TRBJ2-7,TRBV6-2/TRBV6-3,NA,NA,CASSYQDGSYEQYF,TGTGCCAGCAGTTACCAGGACGGGTCCTACGAGCAGTACTTC
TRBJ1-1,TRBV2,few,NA,CASTPGLEAFF,TGTGCCAGCACTCCCGGGCTTGAAGCTTTCTTT
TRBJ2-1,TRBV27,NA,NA,CASSFVIGNEQFF,TGTGCCAGCAGTTTCGTTATAGGGAACGAGCAGTTCTTC
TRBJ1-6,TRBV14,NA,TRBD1,CASSQDRGLSSYNSPLHF,TGTGCCAGCAGCCAAGACAGGGGGCTGAGCTCCTATAATTCACCCCTCCACTTT